Shown below are 28 T cell receptor beta chains from a single sample sequenced in a study of CD8+CD57+ T cells in acquired aplastic anemia. Genomic DNA was employed as the template in profiling TCR beta VDJ and CDR3. From the reads, TCRdb called clonotypes with MiXCR, one entry per CDR3 protein. The sample has 150,000 to 200,000 distinct CDR3 sequences, around half seen once; the top ten hold around 1.1%. In patients chosen for sequencing, flow cytometry had shown CD8+CD57+ cell expansion. The specimen was sorted CD4+, CD8+, or CD8+CD57+ T cells (not recorded which) from PBMCs. The receptors were gathered from a human donor with aplastic anemia.

V is TRBV12-3 or TRBV12-4 and J is TRBJ2-7; the match to TRBD2 covers 8 bases. V lost 6 bases and J lost 3; bases outside the gene matches: 7. There are 14 residues in the CDR3. Here the CDR3 DNA reads TGTGCCAGCAGCCAGTCGGGGGGGGGCTACGAGCAGTACTTC. It is translated as CASSQSGGGYEQYF.

This chain joins TRBV20-1 and TRBJ1-1; D perhaps matches TRBD1 (5 bases). This CDR3 is built from 14 residues. With 1 base removed from V and 0 bases from J, the gap between germline ends came to 9 bases. The germline V gene encodes CDR1 DFQATT and CDR2 SNEGSKA (reference sequence). As DNA, the CDR3 is TGCAGTGCTAGAGGCAACAGGATGAACACTGAAGCTTTCTTT. Protein product: CSARGNRMNTEAFF.

The gene calls are TRBV6-1 and TRBJ2-7; D is uncertain. Germline assignment: CDR1 MNHNS and CDR2 SASEGT. Trimming cost V 0 bases and J 2 bases, with 8 bases left between them. The CDR3 consists of 14 residues. Written as DNA, the CDR3 is TGTGCCAGCAGTGAAGCTACCAGAGCCTACGAGCAGTACTTC. Amino acid sequence: CASSEATRAYEQYF.

This sequence joins TRBV7-9 and TRBJ1-1; no firm D call. Germline V lookup: CDR1 SEHNR, CDR2 FQNEAQ (reference sequence). The CDR3 has 12 residues. V lost 2 bases, J lost 8 bases, and 9 bases lay in between. The CDR3 loop reads CASSLLGVEAFF. CDR3 bases: TGTGCCAGCAGCTTACTTGGGGTGGAAGCTTTCTTT.

The rearrangement links TRBV12-3 or TRBV12-4 to TRBJ1-1; maybe TRBD1 (6 bases). Between the trimmed V and J ends, which lost 6 bases and 2 bases, there was a span of 13 bases. The CDR3 sequence is 14 residues long. This chain's CDR3 is CASSPVRGNTEAFF. The CDR3 nucleotides read TGTGCCAGCAGCCCAGTCAGGGGCAACACTGAAGCTTTCTTT.

This chain connects TRBV19 to TRBJ2-3, with D possibly TRBD2 on 5 matching bases. There are 14 residues in the CDR3. With 10 bases removed from V and 4 bases from J, the gap between germline ends came to 18 bases. CDR1 LNHDA and CDR2 SQIVND come from the germline V gene (reference sequence). DNA for the CDR3: TGTGCCACCCGCCGGGAAAATGGAGCAGATACGCAGTATTTT. As protein: CATRRENGADTQYF.

This clonotype was counted many times. The V call is TRBV5-4, the J call TRBJ2-3; no definite D call. The germline V and J ends were trimmed by 4 bases and 6 bases, with 9 bases remaining between them. There are 12 residues in the CDR3. Germline CDR1 and CDR2: SGHNT and YYREEE (reference sequence). CDR3 sequence reads: CASSRAGDTQYF. In nucleotides, the CDR3 is TGTGCCAGCAGCAGGGCTGGGGATACGCAGTATTTT.

This clonotype was found many times. This chain joins TRBV15 and TRBJ2-5, with 10 bases that match TRBD1. Per germline, CDR1 LNHNV and CDR2 YYDKDF (reference sequence). The trim removed 4 bases at V and 3 bases at J, leaving 5 bases unmatched. The CDR3 loop spans 15 amino acids. CDR3 loop: CATSTLGTGEETQYF. In nucleotides, the CDR3 is TGTGCCACCAGCACCCTGGGGACAGGGGAAGAGACCCAGTACTTC.

With respect to this clonotype: Since the CDR3 does not end with the conserved phenylalanine or tryptophan, this likely comes from a read error. No DNA is shown, since the ends of the CDR3 on it are uncertain; the CDR3 is the one TCRdb lists. V and J are TRBV7-9 and TRBJ2-7; TRBD1 is taken as the D call from the table, unchecked against the DNA. Counting both end residues, the CDR3 totals 9 amino acids. Per germline, CDR1 SEHNR and CDR2 FQNEAQ (reference sequence). CDR3 amino acids: CASSLEWAT.

As for this clonotype: One base away lies a much larger clone, so this may be a sequencing read error. J is TRBJ1-2 and V is TRBV4-2; a possible D gene is TRBD1 (6 bases). The V end lost 5 bases, the J end lost 4 bases, and 11 bases lay between the germline ends. The germline V gene encodes CDR1 LGHNA and CDR2 YNFKEQ. The CDR3 loop spans 13 amino acids. The CDR3 bases are TGTGCCAGCAGCAGCGACAGGTGCTATGGCTACACCTTC. Translated, it gives CASSSDRCYGYTF.

The genes are TRBV2 and TRBJ2-2; no firm D call. The V and J ends lost 8 bases and 6 bases respectively, with 10 bases between them. CDR3 length: 12 amino acids. The germline V gene encodes CDR1 SNHLY and CDR2 FYNNEI. Here the CDR3 DNA reads TGTGCCAGCGGTGGACCCCCCGGGGAGCTGTTTTTT. The encoded protein is CASGGPPGELFF.

In this sample, this clonotype turned up many times. The chain links TRBV4-1 to TRBJ2-2, with D possibly called TRBD1 or TRBD2 (5 bases each). Germline-derived CDR1 and CDR2 are MGHRA and YSYEKL. V dropped 1 base and J dropped 6 bases, with 6 bases sitting between them. The length of the CDR3 is 13 residues. For the CDR3, the DNA is TGCGCCAGCAGCCAAGTGGGGGCCGGGGAGCTGTTTTTT. Its translation: CASSQVGAGELFF.

This clonotype was found many times. The chain employs TRBV5-5 and TRBJ2-7, with 7 bases matching TRBD2. Looked up from germline, CDR1 is SGHKS and CDR2 is YYEKEE (reference sequence). There are 12 residues in the CDR3. The ends lost 5 bases at V and 7 bases at J; junction bases unmatched: 6. The CDR3 DNA reads TGTGCCAGCAGTGTACTCGGGGGGGAGCAGTACTTC. It is translated as CASSVLGGEQYF.

The rearrangement links TRBV18 to TRBJ2-2; TRBD1 matches at 8 bases. This CDR3 region has 15 residues. Germline CDR1 is KGHSH and CDR2 is LQKENI. V was clipped by 3 bases and J by 1 base; unmatched bases: 1. The CDR3, as DNA: TGTGCCAGCTCACCGGGACAGGAGAACACCGGGGAGCTGTTTTTT. This codes for CASSPGQENTGELFF.

V gene TRBV27 combines with J gene TRBJ1-5, with TRBD1 as a possible D gene (5 bases). The CDR3 spans 12 residues. Per germline, CDR1 MNHEY and CDR2 SMNVEV (reference sequence). V was clipped by 4 bases and J by 7 bases, with 8 bases between them. CDR3 region: CASSSWGQPQHF. For the CDR3, the DNA is TGTGCCAGCAGTTCATGGGGGCAGCCCCAGCATTTT.

This clonotype was detected ten times or more. CDR3 protein: CASRGQGYNSPLHF. The DNA of the CDR3 is TGTGCCAGCCGAGGACAGGGGTATAATTCACCCCTCCACTTT. V usage is TRBV11-2 and J usage is TRBJ1-6; TRBD1 matches at 9 bases. CDR3 length: 14 amino acids. Losses at the gene ends were 8 bases for V and 4 bases for J; bases not matched to a gene: 3. Germline V gene sequence: CDR1 SGHAT, CDR2 FQNNGV.

This clonotype was picked up many times. V usage is TRBV20-1 and J usage is TRBJ2-3; tentatively, D is TRBD2 (6 bases). The CDR3 spans 15 residues. CDR1 is DFQATT and CDR2 is SNEGSKA in the germline V gene (reference sequence). V was trimmed by 1 base and J by 0 bases, leaving 11 bases between them. CDR3 protein: CSARVPGTSTDTQYF. Written as DNA, the CDR3 is TGCAGTGCTAGAGTCCCCGGGACTAGCACAGATACGCAGTATTTT.

This clonotype showed up just once. This chain links TRBV19 with TRBJ2-1, with D tentatively TRBD2 (6 bases). The V end lost 8 bases, the J end lost 6 bases, and 17 bases lay between the germline ends. The CDR3 length is 14 residues. Per germline, CDR1 LNHDA and CDR2 SQIVND (reference sequence). The DNA for the CDR3 is TGTGCCAGTTCCCGCCTCCGGGAGATCAATGAGCAGTTCTTC. Translation gives CASSRLREINEQFF.

The V gene is TRBV29-1, the J gene TRBJ2-3; 9 bases line up with TRBD2. CDR3 length: 13 residues. The J segment lost 5 bases and the V segment lost 4 bases, leaving 4 bases of the junction unmatched. The germline V gene has CDR1 SQVTM and CDR2 ANQGSEA. CDR3 protein: CSVVPAGGDTQYF. As DNA, the CDR3 is TGCAGCGTTGTTCCAGCGGGAGGAGATACGCAGTATTTT.

The CDR3 protein is CASSLRGTSGGALSEQFF. The DNA for the CDR3 is TGTGCCAGCAGCTTAAGAGGGACTAGCGGGGGGGCCTTGAGTGAGCAGTTCTTC. The chain couples TRBV7-6 to TRBJ2-1; 16 bases line up with TRBD2. J gave up 9 bases and V 2 bases, and 10 bases lay outside the gene matches. Germline lookup yields CDR1 SGHVS and CDR2 FNYEAQ. The CDR3 extends over 18 amino acids.

This chain links TRBV9 with TRBJ1-4; TRBD1 aligns across 9 bases. The CDR3 sequence is 17 residues long. The J segment lost 0 bases and the V segment lost 4 bases, leaving 7 bases of the junction unmatched. Germline CDR1 and CDR2: SGDLS and YYNGEE. The CDR3 sequence is CASSYGQGRATNEKLFF. The CDR3 nucleotides read TGTGCCAGCAGCTACGGACAGGGGAGAGCAACTAATGAAAAACTGTTTTTT.

Many counts were recorded for this clonotype. The gene calls are TRBV2 and TRBJ2-7; D is undetermined. V lost 0 bases, J lost 2 bases, and 8 bases lay in between. Germline V gene data show CDR1 as SNHLY and CDR2 as FYNNEI. The length of the CDR3 is 14 residues. The CDR3, as DNA: TGTGCCAGCAGTGAAGCGCCTACAGCCTACGAGCAGTACTTC. As protein: CASSEAPTAYEQYF.

Regarding this clonotype: With a much larger clone just one base away, this may be a read error. The chain is built from TRBV12-3 or TRBV12-4 and TRBJ2-1, with 8 nucleotides matching TRBD1. This CDR3 is 15 amino acids long. Written as DNA, the CDR3 is TGTGCCAGCAGACCCCGGGACAGGAGATACAATGAGCAGCTCTTC. Its translation: CASRPRDRRYNEQLF.

The genes are TRBV9 and TRBJ1-6; D gene unclear. Per the germline V gene, CDR1 is SGDLS and CDR2 is YYNGEE. V was cut by 3 bases and J by 5 bases, with 3 bases left in between. This CDR3 contains 12 residues. The CDR3 DNA follows: TGTGCCAGCAGCGCCAATAATTCACCCCTCCACTTT. Its translation is CASSANNSPLHF. Complete variable domain (other parts from reference TRBV9 and TRBJ1-6): DSGVTQTPKHLITATGQRVTLRCSPRSGDLSVYWYQQSLDQGLQFLIQYYNGEERAKGNILERFSAQQFPDLHSELNLSSLELGDSALYFCASSANNSPLHFGNGTRLTVT.

As regards this clonotype: One base away lies a much larger clone, so this may be a sequencing read error. A read error is likely, as this CDR3 ends without the conserved phenylalanine or tryptophan. The gene calls are TRBV20-1 and TRBJ2-7, with D unclear. CDR1 and CDR2 (germline): DFQATT, SNEGSKA (reference sequence). V dropped 5 bases and J dropped 3 bases, with 20 bases sitting between them. The CDR3 is made up of 15 amino acids. CDR3 sequence (DNA): TGCAGTGCTCTTATGGGGTTTGGAACTAACTACGAGCAGTACCTC. It codes for CSALMGFGTNYEQYL.

The chain recombines TRBV24-1 with TRBJ1-5; D remains unclear. The germline V and J ends were trimmed by 1 base and 3 bases, with 6 bases remaining between them. This CDR3 spans 14 amino acids. Germline values: CDR1 KGHDR, CDR2 SFDVKD. Here the CDR3 DNA reads TGTGCCACCAGTGATTTAGGAAACAATCAGCCCCAGCATTTT. This translates into CATSDLGNNQPQHF.

The chain has TRBV12-3 or TRBV12-4 and TRBJ2-6; D is ambiguous. V was trimmed by 2 bases and J by 1 base, leaving 3 bases between them. The CDR3 loop spans 14 amino acids. CDR3 DNA: TGTGCCAGCAGTTTATTTTCTGGGGCCAACGTCCTGACTTTC. This encodes CASSLFSGANVLTF.

A note on this clonotype: The junction departs from the called germline gene at one end, perhaps through a read error. The chain links TRBV10-3 to TRBJ1-2; D call uncertain. The CDR3 runs to 14 residues. Germline V lookup: CDR1 ENHRY, CDR2 SYGVKD. The CDR3 DNA sequence: TGTGCCAGCAGTGTTGGCTCCGAGTACTATGGCTACACCTTC. Residues: CASSVGSEYYGYTF.